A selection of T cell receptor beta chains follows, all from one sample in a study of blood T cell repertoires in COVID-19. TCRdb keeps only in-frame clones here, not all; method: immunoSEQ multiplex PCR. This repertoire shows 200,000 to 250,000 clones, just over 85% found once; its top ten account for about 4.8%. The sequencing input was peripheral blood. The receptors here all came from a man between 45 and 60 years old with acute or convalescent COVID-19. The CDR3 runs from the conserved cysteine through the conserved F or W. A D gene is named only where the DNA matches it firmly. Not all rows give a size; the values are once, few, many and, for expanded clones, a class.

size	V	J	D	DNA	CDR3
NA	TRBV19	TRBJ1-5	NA	TGTGCCAGTAGTATCCCCGGAGAAAATCAGCCCCAGCATTTT	CASSIPGENQPQHF
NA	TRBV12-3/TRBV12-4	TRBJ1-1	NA	TGTGCCAGCAGTTCCGGGGGGCGGGTTGAAGCTTTCTTT	CASSSGGRVEAFF
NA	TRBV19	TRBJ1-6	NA	TGTGCCAGCGGGTCGAGCTCCTATAATTCACCCCTCCACTTT	CASGSSSYNSPLHF
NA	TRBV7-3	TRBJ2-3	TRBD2	TGTGCCAGCAGCTTAGGGACTAGCATGCATACGCAGTATTTT	CASSLGTSMHTQYF
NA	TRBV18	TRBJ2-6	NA	TGTGCCAGCTCACCAACTACAGGGATCTCTGGGGCCAACGTCCTGACTTTC	CASSPTTGISGANVLTF
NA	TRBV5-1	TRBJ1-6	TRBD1	TGCGCCAGCAGCTCGCATTACAGGGGTTATAATTCACCCCTCCACTTT	CASSSHYRGYNSPLHF
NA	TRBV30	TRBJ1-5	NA	TGTGCCTGGAGTACCTCTGGACAAGGAAATCAGCCCCAGCATTTT	CAWSTSGQGNQPQHF
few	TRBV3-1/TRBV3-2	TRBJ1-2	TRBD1	TGTGCCAGCAGCCCTACAGGGGCTTGGGGGGGCTACACCTTC	CASSPTGAWGGYTF
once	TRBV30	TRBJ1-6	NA	TGTGCCTGGAGTGGGGTATCGGGGTCACCCCTCCACTTT	CAWSGVSGSPLHF
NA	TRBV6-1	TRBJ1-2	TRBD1	TGTGCCAGCAGTGAAGGAGGGACAGAGATTGGCTACACCTTC	CASSEGGTEIGYTF
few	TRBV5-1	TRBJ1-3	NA	TGCGCCAGCAGCTTGGTCACAGGCCTGGGAAACACCATATATTTT	CASSLVTGLGNTIYF
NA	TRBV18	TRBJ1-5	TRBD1	TGTGCCAGCTCACGCGGACAGGGTAGCAATCAGCCCCAGCATTTT	CASSRGQGSNQPQHF
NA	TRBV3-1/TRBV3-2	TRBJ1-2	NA	TGTGCCAGCAGCCAAGGGGGGGAGGCCGCTAACTATGGCTACACCTTC	CASSQGGEAANYGYTF
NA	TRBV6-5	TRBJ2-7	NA	TGTGCCAGCAGTTACCTCCGGGGGTCCTCCTACGAGCAGTACTTC	CASSYLRGSSYEQYF
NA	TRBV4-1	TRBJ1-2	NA	TGCGCCAGCAGCCAGGGTCCTTTAATAGGCAGGGAAGGCTACACCTTC	CASSQGPLIGREGYTF
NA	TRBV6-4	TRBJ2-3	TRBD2	TGTGCCAGCAGCCGGACTAGCGGGAGTACAGATACGCAGTATTTT	CASSRTSGSTDTQYF
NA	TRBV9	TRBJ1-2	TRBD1	TGTGCCAGCAGCGTAGGGGAAGGGGGCCCCTATGGCTACACCTTC	CASSVGEGGPYGYTF
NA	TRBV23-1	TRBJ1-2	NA	TGCGCCAGCAGTCAATCCGGGGCAGGGGAGAATTTGGGAGGCTACACCTTC	CASSQSGAGENLGGYTF
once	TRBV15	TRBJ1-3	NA	TGTGCCACCAGCACGGGGGGAAGAAACACCATATATTTT	CATSTGGRNTIYF
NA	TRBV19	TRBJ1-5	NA	TGTGCCAGTAGTAGTGTCGTTGGGACATTAAATCAGCCCCAGCATTTT	CASSSVVGTLNQPQHF
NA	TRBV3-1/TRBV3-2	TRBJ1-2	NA	TGTGCCAGCAGCCATCACCAGGAGGGCTATGGCTACACCTTC	CASSHHQEGYGYTF
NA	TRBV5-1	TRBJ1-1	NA	TGCGCCAGCGGCAAACAGGGGAACACTGAAGCTTTCTTT	CASGKQGNTEAFF
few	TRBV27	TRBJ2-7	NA	TGTGCCAGCAGTTTAAACAGGGGACTTGAGCAGTACTTC	CASSLNRGLEQYF
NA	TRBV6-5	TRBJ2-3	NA	TGTGCCAGCAGAGACACCGGCACAGATACGCAGTATTTT	CASRDTGTDTQYF
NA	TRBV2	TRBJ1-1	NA	TGTGCCAGCAGTCCCGTCGGCCGGGAGGGGACTGAAGCTTTCTTT	CASSPVGREGTEAFF
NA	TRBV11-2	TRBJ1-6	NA	TGTGCCAGCAGCTTAGCCGGGGTACGGTCACCCCTCCACTTT	CASSLAGVRSPLHF
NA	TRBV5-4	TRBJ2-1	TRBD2	TGTGCCAGCAGCCCGAGCGGGGATTCGTACAATGAGCAGTTCTTC	CASSPSGDSYNEQFF
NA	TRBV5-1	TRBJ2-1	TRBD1	TGCGCCAGCAGCTTCGGGACAGGGGACAACAATGAGCAGTTCTTC	CASSFGTGDNNEQFF
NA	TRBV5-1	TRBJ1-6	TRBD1	TGCGCCAGCAGCTCCCTGGGACAGCTTAATTCACCCCTCCACTTT	CASSSLGQLNSPLHF
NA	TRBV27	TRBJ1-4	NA	TGTGCCAGCAGTCTCAGGGCGGCAACTAATGAAAAACTGTTTTTT	CASSLRAATNEKLFF
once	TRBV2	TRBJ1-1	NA	TGTGCCAGCAGTCAGGACAGCTGGAACACTGAAGCTTTCTTT	CASSQDSWNTEAFF
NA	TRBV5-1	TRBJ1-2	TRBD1	TGCGCCAGCAGCTGGGGGACAGGGGGCGCGTCAGGCTACACCTTC	CASSWGTGGASGYTF
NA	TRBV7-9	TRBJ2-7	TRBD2	TGTGCCAGCAGCTCTTGGACTAGCGGCCACTCCTACGAGCAGTACTTC	CASSSWTSGHSYEQYF
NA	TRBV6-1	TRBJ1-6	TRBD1	TGTGCCAGCAGTGACCCGGGACAGGCGAATTCACCCCTCCACTTT	CASSDPGQANSPLHF
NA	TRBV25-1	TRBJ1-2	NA	TGTGCCAGCAGGGCGAGCGGGGCTAACTATGGCTACACCTTC	CASRASGANYGYTF
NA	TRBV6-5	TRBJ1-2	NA	TGTGCCAGCAGTTATGCCCCCGACAGGCTCTATGGCTACACCTTC	CASSYAPDRLYGYTF
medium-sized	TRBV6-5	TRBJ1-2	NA	TGTGCCAGCAGTTACAAGAACTCTGGCTACACCTTC	CASSYKNSGYTF
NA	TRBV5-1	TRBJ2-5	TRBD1	TGCGCCAGCAGCTTGGTGGGACAGGGAGGACAGACCCAGTACTTC	CASSLVGQGGQTQYF
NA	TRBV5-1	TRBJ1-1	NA	TGCGCCAGCAGCAACGGACAGAATCCGAACATGAACACTGAAGCTTTCTTT	CASSNGQNPNMNTEAFF
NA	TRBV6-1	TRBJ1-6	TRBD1	TGTGCCAGCAGTGGGCCGGGACAGCCGTTGGGGAATTCACCCCTCCACTTT	CASSGPGQPLGNSPLHF
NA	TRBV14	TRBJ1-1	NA	TGTGCCAGCAGCCGCGGACAAGCCGGCACTGAAGCTTTCTTT	CASSRGQAGTEAFF
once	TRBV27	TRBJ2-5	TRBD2	TGTGCCAGCAGTAGCGGGGGGGTTGCTGAGACCCAGTACTTC	CASSSGGVAETQYF
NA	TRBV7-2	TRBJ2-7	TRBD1	TGTGCCAGCAGGCTAGGGACAGGGAAGATCTACGAGCAGTACTTC	CASRLGTGKIYEQYF
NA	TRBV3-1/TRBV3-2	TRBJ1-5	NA	TGTGCCAGCAGCCAGGCAGATATCAATCAGCCCCAGCATTTT	CASSQADINQPQHF
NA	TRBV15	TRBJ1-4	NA	TGTGCCACCAGCGAGCACGGCCGGGGACTGTTTTTT	CATSEHGRGLFF
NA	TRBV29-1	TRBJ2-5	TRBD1	TGCAGCGTCGCCGGGACAGGGGAGTTTGGAGAGACCCAGTACTTC	CSVAGTGEFGETQYF
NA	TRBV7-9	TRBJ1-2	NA	TGTGCCAGCAGCCCAGGGGCCTATGGCTACACCTTC	CASSPGAYGYTF
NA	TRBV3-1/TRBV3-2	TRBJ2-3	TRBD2	TGTGCCAGCAGCCAAGATCTTGGCGGGGGGATGACAGATACGCAGTATTTT	CASSQDLGGGMTDTQYF
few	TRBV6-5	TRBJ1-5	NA	TGTGCCAGCAGTTACGGAGGGAATCAGCCCCAGCATTTT	CASSYGGNQPQHF
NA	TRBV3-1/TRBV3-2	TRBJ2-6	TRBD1	TGTGCCACCAGGGCGGGACAGGGTCTTTCTGGGGCCAACGTCCTGACTTTC	CATRAGQGLSGANVLTF
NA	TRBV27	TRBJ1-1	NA	TGTGCCAGCAGTCCCTCTCAGGGCCTGAGGAACACTGAAGCTTTCTTT	CASSPSQGLRNTEAFF
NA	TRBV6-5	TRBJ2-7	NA	TGTGCCAGCAGAATAGGGGTTCTGAGCTACGAGCAGTACTTC	CASRIGVLSYEQYF
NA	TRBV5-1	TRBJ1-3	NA	TGCGCCAGCAGCTTGGATAATACTGGAAACACCATATATTTT	CASSLDNTGNTIYF
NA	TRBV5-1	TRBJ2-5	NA	TGCGCCAGCAGCCCAGGCGGGACTGAAGAGACCCAGTACTTC	CASSPGGTEETQYF